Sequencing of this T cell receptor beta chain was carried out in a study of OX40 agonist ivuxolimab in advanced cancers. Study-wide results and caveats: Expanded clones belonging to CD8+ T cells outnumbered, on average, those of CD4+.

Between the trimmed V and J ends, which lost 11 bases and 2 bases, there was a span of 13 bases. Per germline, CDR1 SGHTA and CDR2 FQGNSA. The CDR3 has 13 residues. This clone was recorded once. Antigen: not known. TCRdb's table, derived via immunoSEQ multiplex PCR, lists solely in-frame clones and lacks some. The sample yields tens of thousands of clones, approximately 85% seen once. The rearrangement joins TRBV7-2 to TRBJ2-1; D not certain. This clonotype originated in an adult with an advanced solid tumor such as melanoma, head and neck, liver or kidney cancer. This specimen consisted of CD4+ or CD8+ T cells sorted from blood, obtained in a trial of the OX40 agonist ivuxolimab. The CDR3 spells CASSGATYNEQFF. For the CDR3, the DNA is TGTGCCTCCTCGGGTGCAACCTACAATGAGCAGTTCTTC.